A selection of T cell receptor beta chains follows, all from one sample in a study of shared clonotypes between healthy human individuals. Produced via immunoSEQ multiplex PCR; TCRdb's table is partial and in-frame only. The sample consists of around 2.3 million clones, more than 90% of them appearing once. Source material: naive CD4+ T cells sorted from blood. These receptors all stem from a man aged 18 to 29 in good health. The CDR3 runs from the conserved cysteine through the conserved F or W. The order of the fields is D gene, J gene, clone size, V gene, CDR3 protein, CDR3 DNA. The D gene is left open where the match is weak. Expanded clones get a size class; other rows say once, few or many, or leave the size out.

d_call: .
j_call: TRBJ1-1
clone_size: .
v_call: TRBV21-1
cdr3_aa: CASSKTVSTEAFF
cdr3_nt: TGTGCCAGCAGCAAAACCGTCAGCACTGAAGCTTTCTTT

d_call: .
j_call: TRBJ2-3
clone_size: .
v_call: TRBV7-9
cdr3_aa: CASSLIADTQYF
cdr3_nt: TGTGCCAGCAGCTTAATCGCAGATACGCAGTATTTT

d_call: TRBD2
j_call: TRBJ2-1
clone_size: .
v_call: TRBV5-1
cdr3_aa: CASSLKGREAGVEQFF
cdr3_nt: TGCGCCAGCAGCCTGAAGGGGCGGGAGGCTGGTGTTGAGCAGTTCTTC

d_call: .
j_call: TRBJ2-6
clone_size: few
v_call: TRBV19
cdr3_aa: CASKDTSGANVLTF
cdr3_nt: TGTGCCAGTAAGGACACCTCTGGGGCCAACGTCCTGACTTTC

d_call: TRBD1
j_call: TRBJ1-5
clone_size: .
v_call: TRBV27
cdr3_aa: CASRKHTDRDYSNQPQHF
cdr3_nt: TGTGCCAGCAGAAAACATACTGACAGGGACTATAGCAATCAGCCCCAGCATTTT

d_call: .
j_call: TRBJ2-7
clone_size: .
v_call: TRBV5-8
cdr3_aa: CASSFYRAVYEQYF
cdr3_nt: TGTGCCAGCAGCTTCTACAGGGCGGTCTACGAGCAGTACTTC

d_call: TRBD2
j_call: TRBJ2-5
clone_size: .
v_call: TRBV30
cdr3_aa: CAWRGGLAEQETQYF
cdr3_nt: TGTGCCTGGAGAGGGGGACTAGCGGAACAAGAGACCCAGTACTTC

d_call: .
j_call: TRBJ2-3
clone_size: once
v_call: TRBV5-6
cdr3_aa: CASSPTLTSTDTQYF
cdr3_nt: TGTGCCAGCAGCCCGACTTTGACTAGCACAGATACGCAGTATTTT

d_call: TRBD2
j_call: TRBJ2-7
clone_size: .
v_call: TRBV2
cdr3_aa: CASREVLAGAGEQYF
cdr3_nt: TGTGCCAGCAGGGAGGTACTAGCGGGAGCGGGGGAGCAGTACTTC

d_call: .
j_call: TRBJ2-7
clone_size: .
v_call: TRBV6-1
cdr3_aa: CASSRTGPSYEQYF
cdr3_nt: TGTGCCAGCAGCCGAACAGGTCCCTCCTACGAGCAGTACTTC

d_call: TRBD1
j_call: TRBJ2-6
clone_size: .
v_call: TRBV5-1
cdr3_aa: CASGQGAAGANVLTF
cdr3_nt: TGCGCCAGCGGACAGGGGGCAGCTGGGGCCAACGTCCTGACTTTC

d_call: .
j_call: TRBJ1-6
clone_size: .
v_call: TRBV2
cdr3_aa: CASSPARVNSPLHF
cdr3_nt: TGTGCCAGCAGTCCCGCTAGGGTTAATTCACCCCTCCACTTT

d_call: .
j_call: TRBJ2-2
clone_size: .
v_call: TRBV10-1
cdr3_aa: CASSLRQVAGELFF
cdr3_nt: TGCGCCAGCAGCCTAAGACAGGTTGCCGGGGAGCTGTTTTTT

d_call: TRBD1
j_call: TRBJ2-1
clone_size: .
v_call: TRBV10-3
cdr3_aa: CAISETGQGNEQFF
cdr3_nt: TGTGCCATCAGTGAGACGGGACAGGGGAATGAGCAGTTCTTC

d_call: .
j_call: TRBJ2-3
clone_size: .
v_call: TRBV25-1
cdr3_aa: CASSEGGSTDTQYF
cdr3_nt: TGTGCCAGCAGTGAAGGCGGAAGCACAGATACGCAGTATTTT

d_call: .
j_call: TRBJ2-1
clone_size: .
v_call: TRBV5-1
cdr3_aa: CASSPDPLSSYNEQFF
cdr3_nt: TGCGCCAGCAGCCCCGACCCCCTTAGCTCCTACAATGAGCAGTTCTTC

d_call: .
j_call: TRBJ1-3
clone_size: .
v_call: TRBV19
cdr3_aa: CASSIDRTAGNTIYF
cdr3_nt: TGTGCCAGTAGTATTGATCGGACGGCCGGAAACACCATATATTTT

d_call: .
j_call: TRBJ2-7
clone_size: .
v_call: TRBV7-8
cdr3_aa: CASSGAYEQYF
cdr3_nt: TGTGCCAGCTCTGGAGCCTACGAGCAGTACTTC

d_call: .
j_call: TRBJ2-7
clone_size: .
v_call: TRBV6-5
cdr3_aa: CASSSGSEQYF
cdr3_nt: TGTGCCAGCAGTTCGGGCTCGGAGCAGTACTTC

d_call: .
j_call: TRBJ1-5
clone_size: .
v_call: TRBV2
cdr3_aa: CASSESGGPQHF
cdr3_nt: TGTGCCAGCAGTGAATCGGGTGGGCCCCAGCATTTT

d_call: .
j_call: TRBJ1-1
clone_size: .
v_call: TRBV18
cdr3_aa: CASSPPQVPIGKHAEAFF
cdr3_nt: TGTGCCAGCTCACCACCGCAAGTCCCGATCGGTAAACACGCTGAAGCTTTCTTT

d_call: TRBD1
j_call: TRBJ1-2
clone_size: .
v_call: TRBV4-1
cdr3_aa: CASSQGTGGRLANYGYTF
cdr3_nt: TGCGCCAGCAGCCAAGGGACAGGGGGCAGGTTAGCTAACTATGGCTACACCTTC

d_call: .
j_call: TRBJ2-3
clone_size: once
v_call: TRBV2
cdr3_aa: CASSQTSTDTQYF
cdr3_nt: TGTGCCAGCAGCCAGACTAGCACAGATACGCAGTATTTT

d_call: .
j_call: TRBJ1-5
clone_size: .
v_call: TRBV7-2
cdr3_aa: CASSFGVALGNQPQHF
cdr3_nt: TGTGCCAGCAGCTTTGGAGTCGCGTTGGGCAATCAGCCCCAGCATTTT

d_call: TRBD2
j_call: TRBJ2-7
clone_size: .
v_call: TRBV11-2
cdr3_aa: CASSHRTSGDYEQYF
cdr3_nt: TGTGCCAGCAGCCACCGGACTAGCGGGGACTACGAGCAGTACTTC

d_call: .
j_call: TRBJ1-2
clone_size: .
v_call: TRBV7-2
cdr3_aa: CASSPPRDNYGYTF
cdr3_nt: TGTGCCAGCAGCCCGCCGAGGGATAACTATGGCTACACCTTC

d_call: .
j_call: TRBJ2-5
clone_size: .
v_call: TRBV7-9
cdr3_aa: CASSLMETQYF
cdr3_nt: TGTGCCAGCAGCTTGATGGAGACCCAGTACTTC

d_call: .
j_call: TRBJ2-7
clone_size: .
v_call: TRBV7-8
cdr3_aa: CASSLAGTSISYEQYF
cdr3_nt: TGTGCCAGCAGCTTAGCCGGGACTTCAATTTCCTACGAGCAGTACTTC

d_call: TRBD1
j_call: TRBJ2-7
clone_size: .
v_call: TRBV5-1
cdr3_aa: CASSPDRVDEQYF
cdr3_nt: TGCGCCAGCAGCCCTGACAGGGTTGACGAGCAGTACTTC

d_call: .
j_call: TRBJ2-7
clone_size: .
v_call: TRBV10-1
cdr3_aa: CASSEAGRSYEQYF
cdr3_nt: TGCGCCAGCAGTGAGGCAGGGCGCTCCTACGAGCAGTACTTC

d_call: TRBD1
j_call: TRBJ2-5
clone_size: .
v_call: TRBV4-3
cdr3_aa: CASSQDFLGTGGLYQETQYF
cdr3_nt: TGCGCCAGCAGCCAAGATTTCCTAGGGACAGGGGGCTTGTACCAAGAGACCCAGTACTTC

d_call: .
j_call: TRBJ1-3
clone_size: .
v_call: TRBV29-1
cdr3_aa: CSAIRDTNSGNTIYF
cdr3_nt: TGCAGCGCAATTAGGGACACCAACTCTGGAAACACCATATATTTT